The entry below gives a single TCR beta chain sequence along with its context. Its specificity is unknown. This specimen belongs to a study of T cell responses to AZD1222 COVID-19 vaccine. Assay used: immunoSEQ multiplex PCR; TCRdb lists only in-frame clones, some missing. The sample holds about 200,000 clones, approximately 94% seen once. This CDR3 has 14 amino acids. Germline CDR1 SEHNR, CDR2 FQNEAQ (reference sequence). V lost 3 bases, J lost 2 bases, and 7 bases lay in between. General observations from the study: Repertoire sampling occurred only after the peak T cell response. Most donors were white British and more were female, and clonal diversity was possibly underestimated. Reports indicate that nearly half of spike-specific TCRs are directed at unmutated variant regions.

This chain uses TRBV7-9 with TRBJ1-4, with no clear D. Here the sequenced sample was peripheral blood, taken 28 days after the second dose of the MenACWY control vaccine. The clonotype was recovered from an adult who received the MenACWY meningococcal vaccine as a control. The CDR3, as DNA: TGTGCCAGCAGCTTCTGGGAGACTAATGAAAAACTGTTTTTT. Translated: CASSFWETNEKLFF.